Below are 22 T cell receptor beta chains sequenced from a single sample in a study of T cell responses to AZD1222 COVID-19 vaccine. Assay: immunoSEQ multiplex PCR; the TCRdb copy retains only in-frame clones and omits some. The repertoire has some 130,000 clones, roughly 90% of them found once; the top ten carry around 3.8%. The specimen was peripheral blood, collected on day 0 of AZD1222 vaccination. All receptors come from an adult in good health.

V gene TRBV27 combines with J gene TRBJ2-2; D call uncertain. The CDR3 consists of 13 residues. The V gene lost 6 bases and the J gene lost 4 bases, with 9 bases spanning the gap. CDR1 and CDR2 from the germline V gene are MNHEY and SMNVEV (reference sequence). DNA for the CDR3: TGTGCCAGCAGACAGTACCCCACCGGGGAGCTGTTTTTT. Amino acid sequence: CASRQYPTGELFF.

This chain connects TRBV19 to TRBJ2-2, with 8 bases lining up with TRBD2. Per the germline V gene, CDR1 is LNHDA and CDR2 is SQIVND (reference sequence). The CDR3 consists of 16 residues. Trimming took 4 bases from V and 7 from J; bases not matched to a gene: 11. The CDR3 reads CASSSGGRTLVGELFF. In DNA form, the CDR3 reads TGTGCCAGTAGTAGCGGCGGGAGGACGTTGGTCGGGGAGCTGTTTTTT.

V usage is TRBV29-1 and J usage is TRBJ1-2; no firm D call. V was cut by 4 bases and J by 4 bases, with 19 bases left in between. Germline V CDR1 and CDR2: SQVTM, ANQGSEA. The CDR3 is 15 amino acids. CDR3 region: CSVGPSGSGSYGYTF. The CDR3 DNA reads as TGCAGCGTTGGCCCTTCTGGATCCGGGAGCTATGGCTACACCTTC.

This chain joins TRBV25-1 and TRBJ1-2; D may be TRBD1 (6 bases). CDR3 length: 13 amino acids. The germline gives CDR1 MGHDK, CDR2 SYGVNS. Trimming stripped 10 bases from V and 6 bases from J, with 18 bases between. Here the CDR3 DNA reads TGTGCCACCAAGGGGGGTTGGAGGAATGGCTACACCTTC. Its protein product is CATKGGWRNGYTF.

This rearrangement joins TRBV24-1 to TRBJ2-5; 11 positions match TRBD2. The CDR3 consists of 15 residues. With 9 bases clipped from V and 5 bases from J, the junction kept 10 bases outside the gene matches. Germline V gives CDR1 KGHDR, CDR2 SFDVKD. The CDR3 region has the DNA TGTGCCACCGGAGAGCGGACTAGCGGGTCCGAGACCCAGTACTTC. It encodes CATGERTSGSETQYF.

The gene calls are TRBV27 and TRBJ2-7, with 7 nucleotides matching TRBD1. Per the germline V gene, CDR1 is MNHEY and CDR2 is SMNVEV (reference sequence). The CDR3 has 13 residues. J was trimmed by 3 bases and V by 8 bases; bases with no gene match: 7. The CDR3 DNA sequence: TGTGCCAGCCATCGACAGGGCGGCTACGAGCAGTACTTC. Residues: CASHRQGGYEQYF.

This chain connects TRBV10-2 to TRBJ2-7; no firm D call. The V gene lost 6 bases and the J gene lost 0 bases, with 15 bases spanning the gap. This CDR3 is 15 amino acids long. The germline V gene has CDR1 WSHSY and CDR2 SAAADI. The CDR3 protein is CASSPQSLASYEQYF. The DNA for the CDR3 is TGCGCCAGCAGCCCTCAGTCTTTGGCCTCCTACGAGCAGTACTTC.

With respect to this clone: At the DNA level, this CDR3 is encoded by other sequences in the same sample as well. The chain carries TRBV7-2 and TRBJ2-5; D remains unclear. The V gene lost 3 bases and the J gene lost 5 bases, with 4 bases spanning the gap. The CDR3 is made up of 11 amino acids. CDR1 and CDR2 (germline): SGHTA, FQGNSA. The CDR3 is CASSFSETQYF. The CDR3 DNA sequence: TGTGCCAGCAGCTTCTCGGAGACCCAGTACTTC. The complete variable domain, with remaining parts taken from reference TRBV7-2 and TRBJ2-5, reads GAGVSQSPSNKVTEKGKDVELRCDPISGHTALYWYRQSLGQGLEFLIYFQGNSAPDKSGLPSDRFSAERTGGSVSTLTIQRTQQEDSAVYLCASSFSETQYFGPGTRLLVL.

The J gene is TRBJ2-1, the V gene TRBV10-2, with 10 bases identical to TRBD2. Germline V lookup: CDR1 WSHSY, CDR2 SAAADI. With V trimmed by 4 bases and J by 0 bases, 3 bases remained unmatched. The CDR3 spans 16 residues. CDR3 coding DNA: TGCGCCAGCAGTGCAGCGGGAGGGGCCTCCTACAATGAGCAGTTCTTC. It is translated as CASSAAGGASYNEQFF.

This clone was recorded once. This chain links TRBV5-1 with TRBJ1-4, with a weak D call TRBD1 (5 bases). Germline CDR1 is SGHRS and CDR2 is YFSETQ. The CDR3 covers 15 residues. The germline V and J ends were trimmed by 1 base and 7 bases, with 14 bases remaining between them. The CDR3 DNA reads TGCGCCAGCAGCTTGCCCGGGTCAGGGCCTGAAAAACTGTTTTTT. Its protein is CASSLPGSGPEKLFF.

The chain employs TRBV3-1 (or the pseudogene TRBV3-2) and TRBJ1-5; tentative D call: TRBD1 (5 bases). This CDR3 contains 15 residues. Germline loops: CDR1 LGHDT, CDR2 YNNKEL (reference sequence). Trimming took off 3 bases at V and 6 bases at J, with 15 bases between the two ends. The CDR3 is CASSQRLGGSQPQHF. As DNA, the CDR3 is TGTGCCAGCAGCCAGCGGCTGGGGGGGAGTCAGCCCCAGCATTTT.

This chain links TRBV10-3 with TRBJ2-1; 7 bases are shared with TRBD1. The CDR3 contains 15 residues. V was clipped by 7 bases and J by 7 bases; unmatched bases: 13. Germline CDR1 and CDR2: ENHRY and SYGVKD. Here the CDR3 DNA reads TGTGCCATCACACCGACAGGGACGAGGGGGAATGAGCAGTTCTTC. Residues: CAITPTGTRGNEQFF.

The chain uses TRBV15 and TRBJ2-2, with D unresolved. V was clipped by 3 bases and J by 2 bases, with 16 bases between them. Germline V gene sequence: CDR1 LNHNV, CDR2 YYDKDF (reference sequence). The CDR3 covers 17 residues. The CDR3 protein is CATSRELAVLNTGELFF. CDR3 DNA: TGTGCCACCAGCAGGGAACTGGCGGTGCTAAACACCGGGGAGCTGTTTTTT. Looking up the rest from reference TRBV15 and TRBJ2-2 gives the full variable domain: DAMVIQNPRYQVTQFGKPVTLSCSQTLNHNVMYWYQQKSSQAPKLLFHYYDKDFNNEADTPDNFQSRRPNTSFCFLDIRSPGLGDTAMYLCATSRELAVLNTGELFFGEGSRLTVL.

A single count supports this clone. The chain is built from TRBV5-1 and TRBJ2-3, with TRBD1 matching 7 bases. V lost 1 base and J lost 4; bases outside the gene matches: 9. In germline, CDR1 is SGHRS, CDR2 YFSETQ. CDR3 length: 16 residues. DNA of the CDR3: TGCGCCAGCAGCTTGCGAATGGGCCAGGGGGCAGATACGCAGTATTTT. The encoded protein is CASSLRMGQGADTQYF.

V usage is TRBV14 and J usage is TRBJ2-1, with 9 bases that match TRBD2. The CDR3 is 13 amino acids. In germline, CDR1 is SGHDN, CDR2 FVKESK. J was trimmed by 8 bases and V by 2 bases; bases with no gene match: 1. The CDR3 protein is CASSQLAGYEQFF. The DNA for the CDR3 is TGTGCCAGCAGCCAACTAGCGGGATATGAGCAGTTCTTC.

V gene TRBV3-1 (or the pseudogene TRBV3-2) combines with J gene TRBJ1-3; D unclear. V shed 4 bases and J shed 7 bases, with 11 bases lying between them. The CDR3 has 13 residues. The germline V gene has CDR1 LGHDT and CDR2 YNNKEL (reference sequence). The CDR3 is CASSLRLGNTIYF. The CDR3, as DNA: TGTGCCAGCAGCCTCAGACTGGGTAACACCATATATTTT.

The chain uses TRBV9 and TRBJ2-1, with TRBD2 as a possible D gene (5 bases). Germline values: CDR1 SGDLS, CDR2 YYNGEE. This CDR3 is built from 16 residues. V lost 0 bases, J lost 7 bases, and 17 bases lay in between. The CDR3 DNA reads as TGTGCCAGCAGCGTAGATCCGGGATTAGTTCGGAATGAGCAGTTCTTC. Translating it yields CASSVDPGLVRNEQFF. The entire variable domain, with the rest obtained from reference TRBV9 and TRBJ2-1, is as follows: DSGVTQTPKHLITATGQRVTLRCSPRSGDLSVYWYQQSLDQGLQFLIQYYNGEERAKGNILERFSAQQFPDLHSELNLSSLELGDSALYFCASSVDPGLVRNEQFFGPGTRLTVL.

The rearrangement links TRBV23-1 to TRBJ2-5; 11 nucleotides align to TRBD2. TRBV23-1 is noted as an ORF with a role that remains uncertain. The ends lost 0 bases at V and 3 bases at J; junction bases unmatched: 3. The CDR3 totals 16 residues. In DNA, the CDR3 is TGCGCCAGCAGTCAATCTGGACTAGCGGGTGAAGAGACCCAGTACTTC. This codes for CASSQSGLAGEETQYF.

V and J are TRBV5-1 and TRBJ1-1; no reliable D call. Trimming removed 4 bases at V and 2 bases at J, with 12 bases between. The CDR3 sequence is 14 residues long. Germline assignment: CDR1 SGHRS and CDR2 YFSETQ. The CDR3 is CASSPGRGNTEAFF. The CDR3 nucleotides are TGCGCCAGCAGCCCTGGTCGGGGAAACACTGAAGCTTTCTTT.

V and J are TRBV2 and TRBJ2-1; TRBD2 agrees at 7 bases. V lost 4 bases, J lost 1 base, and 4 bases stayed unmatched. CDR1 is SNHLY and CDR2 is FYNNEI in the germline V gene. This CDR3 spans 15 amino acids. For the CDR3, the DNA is TGTGCCAGCAGTGTAACTAGCGTATCCTACAATGAGCAGTTCTTC. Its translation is CASSVTSVSYNEQFF. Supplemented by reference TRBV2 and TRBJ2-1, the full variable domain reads EPEVTQTPSHQVTQMGQEVILRCVPISNHLYFYWYRQILGQKVEFLVSFYNNEISEKSEIFDDQFSVERPDGSNFTLKIRSTKLEDSAMYFCASSVTSVSYNEQFFGPGTRLTVL.

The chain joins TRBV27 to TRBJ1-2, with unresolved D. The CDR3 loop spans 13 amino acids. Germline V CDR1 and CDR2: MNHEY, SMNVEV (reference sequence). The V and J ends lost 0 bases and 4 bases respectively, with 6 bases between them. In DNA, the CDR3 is TGTGCCAGCAGTTTATCGGACTTCTATGGCTACACCTTC. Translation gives CASSLSDFYGYTF.

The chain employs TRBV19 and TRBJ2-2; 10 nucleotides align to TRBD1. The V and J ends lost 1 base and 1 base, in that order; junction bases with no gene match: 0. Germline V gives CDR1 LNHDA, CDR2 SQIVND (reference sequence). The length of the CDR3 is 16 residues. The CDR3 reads CASSIGTGGNTGELFF. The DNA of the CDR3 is TGTGCCAGTAGTATAGGGACAGGGGGGAACACCGGGGAGCTGTTTTTT.